Below, 30 T cell receptor beta chains from the same sample are listed, as sequenced in a study of cytomegalovirus exposure and HLA in healthy donors. Researchers ran the PCR with 60 Vbeta and 13 Jbeta primers. Profiled with immunoSEQ multiplex PCR; TCRdb holds only in-frame clones, not every one. The data contain about 200,000 clones, roughly four fifths of them singletons. Sequencing was done on a sample of PBMCs. These TCRs come from a woman aged 50 to 65 in good health and CMV-seropositive.

The chain employs TRBV18 and TRBJ2-7; 10 positions match TRBD1. V dropped 5 bases and J dropped 6; count of bases not matched to a gene: 1. Germline CDR1 and CDR2: KGHSH and LQKENI. This CDR3 region has 12 residues. CDR3 sequence reads: CASSGTGVEQYF. The DNA of the CDR3 is TGTGCCAGCTCAGGGACAGGGGTCGAGCAGTACTTC.

The rearrangement links TRBV25-1 to TRBJ2-5; D is perhaps TRBD1 (6 bases). The CDR3 has 14 residues. The V gene lost 8 bases and the J gene lost 2 bases, with 15 bases spanning the gap. In germline, CDR1 is MGHDK, CDR2 SYGVNS. CDR3 protein: CASARDTVQETQYF. CDR3 coding DNA: TGTGCCAGCGCTAGGGACACCGTACAAGAGACCCAGTACTTC.

This clone came up a few times. The chain links TRBV7-2 to TRBJ1-2, with TRBD1 identical over 8 bases. Germline V CDR1 and CDR2: SGHTA, FQGNSA. This CDR3 is built from 13 residues. V dropped 5 bases and J dropped 8; count of bases not matched to a gene: 7. CDR3 protein: CASSPGQARGYTF. CDR3 in DNA: TGTGCCAGCAGCCCGGGACAGGCACGCGGCTACACCTTC.

V is TRBV11-2 and J is TRBJ2-1, with TRBD2 matching 11 bases. Per the germline V gene, CDR1 is SGHAT and CDR2 is FQNNGV. V lost 5 bases to trimming and J lost 5 bases; unmatched junction nucleotides: 2. The CDR3 consists of 14 residues. This CDR3 reads CASSPGLADNEQFF. CDR3 in DNA: TGTGCCAGCAGCCCGGGACTAGCGGACAATGAGCAGTTCTTC.

This clone was counted a single time. The CDR3 DNA reads as TGTGCCAGCAGAAGACAGGGGAGCTCCTACGAGCAGTACTTC. This sequence encodes CASRRQGSSYEQYF. The V gene is TRBV6-5, the J gene TRBJ2-7, with TRBD1 matching 8 bases. CDR3 length: 14 residues. Germline V gene lookup returns CDR1 MNHEY and CDR2 SVGAGI. With V trimmed by 6 bases and J by 0 bases, 4 bases remained unmatched.

This clone has a single count. V usage is TRBV6-6 and J usage is TRBJ1-2; 10 bases fit TRBD1. The germline gives CDR1 MNHNY, CDR2 SVGAGI (reference sequence). Trimming cost V 5 bases and J 8 bases; bases outside gene matches: 8. CDR3 length: 14 residues. CDR3 sequence: CASSQTGGLGGYTF. The CDR3 DNA reads as TGTGCCAGCAGTCAGACAGGGGGCTTGGGCGGCTACACCTTC.

The V call is TRBV6-1, the J call TRBJ2-7, with 10 nucleotides matching TRBD1. V lost 6 bases and J lost 7; bases outside the gene matches: 6. Germline CDR1 is MNHNS and CDR2 is SASEGT. The CDR3 is 13 residues long. The CDR3 bases are TGTGCCAGCAGGAGACAGGGGGCGGAGGAGCAGTACTTC. Its protein is CASRRQGAEEQYF.

This clone was counted once. The rearrangement links TRBV5-4 to TRBJ2-1, with TRBD1 matching 11 bases. The CDR3 loop spans 15 amino acids. V shed 0 bases, J shed 7 bases, and the junction held 3 bases outside the gene matches. Germline CDR1 and CDR2: SGHNT and YYREEE (reference sequence). CDR3 in amino acids: CASSLDGTGGNEQFF. CDR3 nucleotides: TGTGCCAGCAGCTTGGATGGGACAGGGGGAAATGAGCAGTTCTTC.

The gene calls are TRBV7-2 and TRBJ2-7; no definite D call. Trimming pared 1 base from V and 0 bases from J, leaving 10 bases between. CDR1 and CDR2 (germline): SGHTA, FQGNSA. This CDR3 spans 15 amino acids. The CDR3 DNA sequence: TGTGCCAGCAGCTTAGAGGTGGAGAACTCCTACGAGCAGTACTTC. The encoded protein is CASSLEVENSYEQYF.

This sequence joins TRBV6-6 and TRBJ2-5; 7 nucleotides agree with TRBD1. Germline lookup yields CDR1 MNHNY and CDR2 SVGAGI (reference sequence). The length of the CDR3 is 16 residues. The V segment lost 2 bases and the J segment 5 bases; nucleotides outside the gene matches: 11. The CDR3 DNA sequence: TGTGCCAGCAGTTACCGCCCGGGACAGCGGCAGGAGACCCAGTACTTC. It yields the protein CASSYRPGQRQETQYF.

The sample holds a few counts of this clone. This chain connects TRBV25-1 to TRBJ1-5; D is uncertain. The germline gives CDR1 MGHDK, CDR2 SYGVNS. The length of the CDR3 is 14 residues. V was pared by 6 bases and J by 0 bases, with 9 bases between. The CDR3 coding sequence is TGTGCCAGCAGCCACCCTAATAGCAATCAGCCCCAGCATTTT. It encodes CASSHPNSNQPQHF.

The V and J genes are TRBV6-5 and TRBJ2-1; TRBD2 matches at 8 bases. V shed 6 bases, J shed 5 bases, and the junction held 9 bases outside the gene matches. This CDR3 is 15 amino acids long. The germline V gene encodes CDR1 MNHEY and CDR2 SVGAGI. CDR3 in amino acids: CASSSTSGPHNEQFF. The CDR3 bases are TGTGCCAGCAGCTCCACTAGCGGACCTCACAATGAGCAGTTCTTC.

V is TRBV18 and J is TRBJ2-5; 8 nucleotides align to TRBD1. Germline lookup yields CDR1 KGHSH and CDR2 LQKENI. The V segment lost 2 bases and the J segment 4 bases; nucleotides outside the gene matches: 9. The CDR3 sequence is 16 residues long. The CDR3 region is CASSPSLQGAVETQYF. CDR3 nucleotides: TGTGCCAGCTCACCAAGTCTCCAGGGGGCTGTAGAGACCCAGTACTTC.

Comment on this clone: One end of the junction is discordant with germline, which a read error may explain. The chain joins TRBV15 to TRBJ2-6; maybe TRBD1 (6 bases). Germline V lookup: CDR1 LNHNV, CDR2 YYDKDF (reference sequence). The CDR3 contains 17 residues. CDR3 in DNA: TGTGCCACCAGCAGAGGACAGGAGAGCTCTGGGGCCAACGGCCTGACTTTC. It codes for CATSRGQESSGANGLTF.

With regard to this clone: The germline gene is not matched at one end of the junction; a read error may be the cause. The chain uses TRBV29-1 and TRBJ2-3, with D possibly matching TRBD1 (5 bases). Germline values: CDR1 SQVTM, CDR2 ANQGSEA. This CDR3 has 15 amino acids. CDR3 in amino acids: CSGCSSAGSADAQYF. Written as DNA, the CDR3 is TGCAGCGGTTGTTCATCCGCAGGGTCAGCAGATGCGCAGTATTTT.

This clone was detected only once. The chain has TRBV19 and TRBJ2-4; D not resolved. The CDR3 is 14 amino acids. The V end lost 5 bases, the J end lost 4 bases, and 12 bases lay between the germline ends. The germline gives CDR1 LNHDA, CDR2 SQIVND (reference sequence). CDR3 DNA sequence: TGTGCCAGTAGTTTCCGCTACCGGAAAAACATTCAGTACTTC. It specifies CASSFRYRKNIQYF.

The chain joins TRBV5-1 to TRBJ2-1; 14 bases are shared with TRBD2. Trimming cost V 4 bases and J 3 bases; bases outside gene matches: 12. The V gene's germline CDR1 is SGHRS and CDR2 YFSETQ. The CDR3 covers 19 residues. The CDR3 DNA reads as TGCGCCAGCAGCATTAAACCGGGACTAGCGGGAGCCGGCTACAATGAGCAGTTCTTC. Its protein product is CASSIKPGLAGAGYNEQFF.

The gene calls are TRBV11-2 and TRBJ2-3, with D perhaps matching TRBD2 (5 bases). Trimming shortened V by 5 bases and J by 3 bases, and 15 bases separated the two germline ends. Per the germline V gene, CDR1 is SGHAT and CDR2 is FQNNGV. This CDR3 is built from 15 residues. CDR3 protein: CASSPSGRTTDTQYF. The CDR3 coding sequence is TGTGCCAGCAGCCCAAGCGGACGGACGACAGATACGCAGTATTTT.

This clone is a singleton in its sample. The rearrangement links TRBV6-5 to TRBJ2-7; possible D gene TRBD1, 6 bases. V was pared by 2 bases and J by 2 bases, with 10 bases between. Germline V gene lookup returns CDR1 MNHEY and CDR2 SVGAGI. This CDR3 is built from 14 residues. The CDR3 coding sequence is TGTGCCAGCAGTTACGAGACAGGAACCTACGAGCAGTACTTC. Translating it yields CASSYETGTYEQYF.

The rearrangement links TRBV28 to TRBJ2-3; TRBD2 aligns across 11 bases. The CDR3 spans 15 residues. The trim removed 6 bases at V and 1 base at J, leaving 3 bases unmatched. Germline V CDR1 and CDR2: MDHEN, SYDVKM. CDR3 sequence (DNA): TGTGCCAGCAGCTTTAGCGGGAGGGGCACAGATACGCAGTATTTT. Translated, it gives CASSFSGRGTDTQYF.

The chain couples TRBV7-6 to TRBJ2-7; a possible D gene is TRBD2 (6 bases). Looked up from germline, CDR1 is SGHVS and CDR2 is FNYEAQ. The length of the CDR3 is 14 residues. V was shortened by 4 bases and J by 0 bases, with 10 bases between the two germline ends. For the CDR3, the DNA is TGTGCCAGCAGCTCGGACTATAACTCCTACGAGCAGTACTTC. It specifies CASSSDYNSYEQYF.

The rearrangement joins TRBV7-9 to TRBJ2-5, with 8 bases aligning to TRBD2. This CDR3 is built from 15 residues. Germline V CDR1 and CDR2: SEHNR, FQNEAQ (reference sequence). The junction had 12 bases not matched to a gene; V was cut back by 7 bases and J by 5 bases. In DNA, the CDR3 is TGTGCCAGCAACCCCGGGACGGCTAGCGGGGAGACCCAGTACTTC. It yields the protein CASNPGTASGETQYF.

This chain connects TRBV27 to TRBJ1-5; 8 nucleotides align to TRBD1. The CDR3 runs 16 residues. CDR1 MNHEY and CDR2 SMNVEV come from the germline V gene (reference sequence). Trimming removed 1 base from V and 2 bases from J; junction bases left unmatched: 4. The CDR3 region has the DNA TGTGCCAGCAGTTTATTTTCAGGGGGCGGCAATCAGCCCCAGCATTTT. It encodes CASSLFSGGGNQPQHF.

The rearrangement links TRBV5-1 to TRBJ2-3; TRBD2 matches 12 bases. The CDR3 runs to 16 residues. J was trimmed by 3 bases and V by 4 bases; bases with no gene match: 6. Looked up from germline, CDR1 is SGHRS and CDR2 is YFSETQ. DNA of the CDR3: TGCGCCAGCAGCAAGACTAGCGGGAGAGGTACAGATACGCAGTATTTT. It yields the protein CASSKTSGRGTDTQYF. The complete variable domain, with remaining parts taken from reference TRBV5-1 and TRBJ2-3, reads KAGVTQTPRYLIKTRGQQVTLSCSPISGHRSVSWYQQTPGQGLQFLFEYFSETQRNKGNFPGRFSGRQFSNSRSEMNVSTLELGDSALYLCASSKTSGRGTDTQYFGPGTRLTVL.

The chain uses TRBV11-2 and TRBJ2-7; 7 bases line up with TRBD2. The CDR3 length is 14 residues. The germline gives CDR1 SGHAT, CDR2 FQNNGV. Trimming removed 3 bases from V and 5 bases from J; junction bases left unmatched: 7. The DNA for the CDR3 is TGTGCCAGCAGCTTCTCCGGGACTACCGACGAGCAGTACTTC. Translated, it gives CASSFSGTTDEQYF.

Comments on this clone: The same CDR3 arises from other DNA sequences in this sample as well. CDR3: CASSLGTSGYNEQFF. DNA for the CDR3: TGTGCCAGCAGCCTTGGGACTAGCGGTTACAATGAGCAGTTCTTC. The rearrangement uses TRBV7-2 and TRBJ2-1; the match to TRBD2 covers 11 bases. The CDR3 consists of 15 residues. CDR1 and CDR2 from the germline V gene are SGHTA and FQGNSA. After removal of 5 bases from V and 4 bases from J, the junction contained 4 bases not matched to a gene.

The chain joins TRBV19 to TRBJ2-5; 8 bases map to TRBD2. Unmatched junction bases numbered 8, after V lost 3 bases and J lost 5 bases. The CDR3 spans 15 residues. The germline V gene has CDR1 LNHDA and CDR2 SQIVND (reference sequence). The CDR3 protein is CASSIMSAGEETQYF. The CDR3 bases are TGTGCCAGTAGTATTATGTCAGCGGGAGAGGAGACCCAGTACTTC. Full variable domain (outside the CDR3, taken from reference TRBV19 and TRBJ2-5): DGGITQSPKYLFRKEGQNVTLSCEQNLNHDAMYWYRQDPGQGLRLIYYSQIVNDFQKGDIAEGYSVSREKKESFPLTVTSAQKNPTAFYLCASSIMSAGEETQYFGPGTRLLVL.

The chain has TRBV1 and TRBJ1-2; the table names TRBD1, a call not compared with the DNA. TRBV1 is a pseudogene locus. The CDR3 is 15 amino acids. The CDR3 loop is CTSSQGPRERGGYTF. CDR3 in DNA: TGCACCAGCAGCCAAGGCCCCAGGGAAAGAGGAGGCTACACCTTC.

This clone was counted only a few times. The chain has TRBV7-6 and TRBJ2-1, with D perhaps TRBD1 (6 bases). V gave up 4 bases and J gave up 11 bases, with 12 bases separating them. The CDR3 runs to 12 residues. Germline V gives CDR1 SGHVS, CDR2 FNYEAQ. In nucleotides, the CDR3 is TGTGCCAGCAGCTCTACGACAGGCAAGCAGTTCTTC. Translating gives CASSSTTGKQFF.

CDR3 coding DNA: TGTGCCAGCTCACTACAGGGGTCCACAGATACGCAGTATTTT. It specifies CASSLQGSTDTQYF. V is TRBV18 and J is TRBJ2-3; 7 bases agree with TRBD1. V dropped 4 bases and J dropped 2; count of bases not matched to a gene: 3. CDR1 and CDR2 from the germline V gene are KGHSH and LQKENI. The CDR3 contains 14 residues.